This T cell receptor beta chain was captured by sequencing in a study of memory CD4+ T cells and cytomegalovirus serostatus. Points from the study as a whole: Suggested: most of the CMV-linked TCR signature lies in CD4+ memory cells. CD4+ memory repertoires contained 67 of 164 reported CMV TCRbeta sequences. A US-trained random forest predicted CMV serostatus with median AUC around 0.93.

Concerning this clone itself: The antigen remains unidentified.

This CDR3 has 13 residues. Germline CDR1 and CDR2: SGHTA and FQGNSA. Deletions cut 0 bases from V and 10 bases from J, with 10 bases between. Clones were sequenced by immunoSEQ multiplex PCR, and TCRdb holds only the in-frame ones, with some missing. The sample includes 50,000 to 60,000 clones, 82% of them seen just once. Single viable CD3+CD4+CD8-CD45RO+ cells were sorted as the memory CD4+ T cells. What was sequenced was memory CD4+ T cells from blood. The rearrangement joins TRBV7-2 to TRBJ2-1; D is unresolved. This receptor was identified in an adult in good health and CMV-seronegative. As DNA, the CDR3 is TGTGCCAGCAGCTTAGCCCTAACCAGGGAGCAGTTCTTC. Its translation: CASSLALTREQFF.